Listed below are T cell receptor beta chains from one sample, sequenced in a study of CD8+ T cells in alopecia areata. Here immunoSEQ multiplex PCR was the method, and the copy in TCRdb shows in-frame clones only, minus some. The top ten hold about 9% of the sample, which has roughly 100,000 clones, 55% seen once. The sample comprised CD4+ T cells sorted from blood. The receptors originated from a human donor in good health. Each CDR3 is given without its conserved first and last residue.

V,J,CDR3
TRBV29-1,TRBJ2-5,SVKPFGETQY
TRBV5-5,TRBJ2-7,ASSLAGDPSYEQY
TRBV7-9,TRBJ2-7,ASSLMSLASDYEQY
TRBV7-2,TRBJ1-2,ASSLVEQGGYGYT
TRBV11-2,TRBJ1-1,ASITWGANEAF
TRBV29-1,TRBJ2-4,SARGGQGDIQY
TRBV7-9,TRBJ1-1,ASSSMHTEAF
TRBV29-1,TRBJ1-5,SVGQGNQPQH
TRBV5-1,TRBJ2-2,ASSRRGSRAGELF
TRBV2,TRBJ2-7,ASEAYEQY
TRBV29-1,TRBJ1-2,SVGSGRSGRGYT
TRBV29-1,TRBJ1-5,SVASSNQPQH
TRBV10-3,TRBJ1-5,AISESAGNQPQH
TRBV29-1,TRBJ1-5,SVEDGNQPQH
TRBV27,TRBJ2-3,ASSLWASGGASASDTQY
TRBV5-1,TRBJ2-7,ASSLWASEQY
TRBV7-6,TRBJ2-3,ASSLNPSGVSDTQY
TRBV29-1,TRBJ1-5,SVSGTGPLQPQH
TRBV7-9,TRBJ2-1,ASSLGGFTGVSYNEQF
TRBV30,TRBJ1-5,AWKSRSSYNQPQH